This TCR beta chain was observed in a study of T-cell memory formation after mild COVID-19. Note on this clonotype: Its target is unknown.

General study findings and limits: Memory cells collected pre-infection included some clones that later responded, suggesting cross-reactive memory joined. Contracting clones from day 15 to 85 had balanced CD4/CD8; later expanders favoured CD4+. Confirmation of SARS-CoV-2 specificity was lacking for second-wave clones peaking day 37.

This CDR3 contains 12 residues. Germline V gene data show CDR1 as MNHNY and CDR2 as SVGAGI (reference sequence). The V end lost 2 bases, the J end lost 5 bases, and 6 bases lay between the germline ends. A 5'RACE reaction primed in the constant segment made cDNA libraries of TCR alpha and TCR beta, and these carried sample barcodes and UMIs. TCRdb re-derived calls from the 5' RACE reads in MiXCR, one entry per CDR3 protein. The data hold more than 150,000 distinct CDR3 sequences, with around 18% observed a single time. The sequenced material came from PBMCs or a T cell subset sorted from them (not recorded which). V usage is TRBV6-6 and J usage is TRBJ1-2; D remains ambiguous. This clonotype was obtained from a man between 18 and 29 years old who had mild COVID-19 (a few samples of this study predate the infection). Cell type and time point are not known. The DNA of the CDR3 is TGTGCCAGCAGTTACGCAGAGTATGGCTACACCTTC. Translated: CASSYAEYGYTF.